What follows is one T cell receptor beta chain and its context. No cognate antigen has been identified for it. Base qualities are not recorded, but no much larger clone differs from it by a single base. Libraries were made using the immunoSEQ multiplex PCR assay. The hsTCRB Kit was used according to the manufacturer's protocol to amplify rearranged TCR beta chain sequences. Sequencing of TCRB libraries was carried out on an Illumina MiSeq. As for the authors' bioinformatics: The proprietary platform of the kit vendor was used for demultiplexing, trimming and gene mapping. This immuneACCESS table, as held by TCRdb, lists in-frame sequences with V and J called but not all clones. Of the missing ones, under half trace to an unresolved V gene in checked studies; the others have no known cause. From that table come the V and J calls and clone size; the DNA was used to work out D and trimming. In all, the sample holds approximately 67,000 clones, and about 83% of those were seen once. Together, the top ten hold about 4.5% of the sample.

The data are from a study of a mutant IDH1 vaccine in newly diagnosed glioma (dated by TCRdb to about 2021). Describing the broader study: Of the roughly 30 treated patients, approximately 62% were male and 37.5% were female, and the mean age was approximately 40 years. Prior to enrollment, standard therapy consisting of radiotherapy alone, temozolomide alone, or radiochemotherapy with temozolomide had been administered to patients, with the combination being received by most patients. Six visits were used for peripheral blood collection: V03 (baseline), V05, V07, V10, V12 and V13. For exploratory analyses, longitudinal TCRB deep sequencing was carried out in about 25 treated patients wherever samples were available.

Summary of the overall study and its limitations: Availability determined which PBMC samples were chosen for TCRB deep sequencing. Immune responses induced by the vaccine were seen in about 93% of patients across multiple MHC alleles. The authors noted that analyses of patient blood samples could not be reproduced because of sample limitations. No apparent relationship was observed between pseudoprogression and alterations in the top peripheral T cell clonotypes detected by TCRB sequencing.

From the cysteine up to the phenylalanine, the CDR3 has a length of 15 residues. Only the CDR3 DNA stays, 45 bases, in frame from base 1. CDR1 SGDLS and CDR2 YYNGEE were looked up in the germline V gene. V has 4 bases trimmed and J has 2 bases trimmed; junction bases matching no gene number 4. The time point label for this specimen denotes: baseline, week 1 (first vaccination visit). Explained via the paper, the treatment or condition label denotes: pre-vaccination baseline after standard-of-care therapy. The donors had newly diagnosed IDH1-mutant astrocytomas of WHO grade 3 or 4 that showed loss of nuclear ATRX. The samples were drawn from NOA16, a multicentre, single-arm, open-label phase I trial in Germany that tested a mutant IDH1 peptide vaccine in humans for the first time. For immunogenicity testing, the blood drawn at visit V03 was used as the baseline sample. Genomic DNA for TCRB sequencing was extracted from EDTA blood using the DNeasy Blood and Tissue Kit.

The sequenced sample was peripheral blood mononuclear cells (PBMCs), obtained from a glioma patient treated with radiotherapy, temozolomide or both. The receptor was isolated from a woman aged 18-29 years with glioma. Some clones in this sample may be carry-over from other donors' samples. The chain links TRBV9 with TRBJ2-1, with 9 central nucleotides matching TRBD1. The nucleotides are TGTGCCAGCAGCCTTCGGACAGGGGCCTACAATGAGCAGTTCTTC. It translates to CASSLRTGAYNEQFF.